Listed below are T cell receptor beta chains from one sample, sequenced in a study of long-term antiretroviral therapy in people with HIV. Produced via immunoSEQ multiplex PCR; TCRdb's table is partial and in-frame only. The sample contains tens of thousands of clones, roughly 82% of which appear only once. The input for sequencing was unsorted PBMCs, taken 1.1 years before starting antiretroviral therapy. The receptors shown here come from a woman aged 25 to 39 with HIV. CDR3s include the opening cysteine and the closing phenylalanine or tryptophan. A D gene is named only where the DNA matches it firmly. Clone size appears in some rows only: once, few, many, or a class for an expanded clone.

j_gene: TRBJ2-5
v_gene: TRBV2
abundance: -
d_gene: -
CDR3nt: TGTGCCAGCAGGAGGAGTGTAGAGACCCAGTACTTC
CDR3aa: CASRRSVETQYF

j_gene: TRBJ1-2
v_gene: TRBV5-1
abundance: -
d_gene: -
CDR3nt: TGCGCCAGCAGCTTGCCGGGGGGTAACTATGGCTACACCTTC
CDR3aa: CASSLPGGNYGYTF

j_gene: TRBJ2-5
v_gene: TRBV29-1
abundance: -
d_gene: -
CDR3nt: TGCAGCGTCCACGAACAAGAGACCCAGTACTTC
CDR3aa: CSVHEQETQYF

j_gene: TRBJ1-1
v_gene: TRBV29-1
abundance: -
d_gene: TRBD1
CDR3nt: TGCAGCGCCGGGACAGGGATGGGAGCTTTCTTT
CDR3aa: CSAGTGMGAFF

j_gene: TRBJ2-3
v_gene: TRBV7-2
abundance: few
d_gene: -
CDR3nt: TGTGCCAGCAGCTTAGTTCCTGGCACAGATACGCAGTATTTT
CDR3aa: CASSLVPGTDTQYF

j_gene: TRBJ1-1
v_gene: TRBV5-1
abundance: -
d_gene: -
CDR3nt: TGCGCCAGCAGCTTGGCAGGGAACACTGAAGCTTTCTTT
CDR3aa: CASSLAGNTEAFF

j_gene: TRBJ1-3
v_gene: TRBV5-8
abundance: -
d_gene: -
CDR3nt: TGTGCCAGCAGCTTGGTTTGGAACACCATATATTTT
CDR3aa: CASSLVWNTIYF

j_gene: TRBJ2-5
v_gene: TRBV11-2
abundance: -
d_gene: TRBD2
CDR3nt: TGTGCCAGCAGCTTCCCTGGGGGGGGAGGGGAGACCCAGTACTTC
CDR3aa: CASSFPGGGGETQYF

j_gene: TRBJ2-3
v_gene: TRBV29-1
abundance: -
d_gene: -
CDR3nt: TGCAGCGTTGGCCCAATTGGAGGGGCTGGGGATACGCAGTATTTT
CDR3aa: CSVGPIGGAGDTQYF

j_gene: TRBJ2-7
v_gene: TRBV6-1
abundance: -
d_gene: -
CDR3nt: TGTGCCAGCAGGGATACAGGGATCTCCTACGAGCAGTACTTC
CDR3aa: CASRDTGISYEQYF

j_gene: TRBJ2-7
v_gene: TRBV5-5
abundance: -
d_gene: TRBD2
CDR3nt: TGTGCCAGCAGCTTGGAACGGGGGGTCTGGGGCGAGCAGTACTTC
CDR3aa: CASSLERGVWGEQYF

j_gene: TRBJ1-3
v_gene: TRBV10-3
abundance: -
d_gene: TRBD1
CDR3nt: TGTGCCATCAGTGGGACAGGGGGCTCTGGAAACACCATATATTTT
CDR3aa: CAISGTGGSGNTIYF

j_gene: TRBJ2-5
v_gene: TRBV7-2
abundance: -
d_gene: -
CDR3nt: TGTGCCAGCAGCTTAGAATTTAGCGGTCGGACCCAGTACTTC
CDR3aa: CASSLEFSGRTQYF

j_gene: TRBJ1-1
v_gene: TRBV6-1
abundance: -
d_gene: TRBD1
CDR3nt: TGTGCCAGCAGTGGGGGTCTGAGTGCAGGGGGCGTTCGGGCGGCTTTCTTT
CDR3aa: CASSGGLSAGGVRAAFF

j_gene: TRBJ1-1
v_gene: TRBV4-2
abundance: -
d_gene: TRBD1
CDR3nt: TGTGCCAGCAGCCAAGCGTTTCAGGGGCAGGGGGGAGCTTTCTTT
CDR3aa: CASSQAFQGQGGAFF

j_gene: TRBJ1-6
v_gene: TRBV5-1
abundance: -
d_gene: -
CDR3nt: TGCGCCAGCAGCTCCTTTGGGGACCAAAATTCACCCCTCCACTTT
CDR3aa: CASSSFGDQNSPLHF

j_gene: TRBJ2-3
v_gene: TRBV28
abundance: -
d_gene: TRBD2
CDR3nt: TGTGCCAGCAGCTCCCCACGTAGCGGGCGAGTCACAGATACGCAGTATTTT
CDR3aa: CASSSPRSGRVTDTQYF

j_gene: TRBJ1-5
v_gene: TRBV2
abundance: -
d_gene: -
CDR3nt: TGTGCCAGCAGAGACCAAAATCAGCCCCAGCATTTT
CDR3aa: CASRDQNQPQHF

j_gene: TRBJ2-3
v_gene: TRBV10-3
abundance: -
d_gene: TRBD2
CDR3nt: TGTGCCATCAGGGGGTCTAGCGGGGCACACACAGATACGCAGTATTTT
CDR3aa: CAIRGSSGAHTDTQYF

j_gene: TRBJ1-1
v_gene: TRBV19
abundance: -
d_gene: -
CDR3nt: TGTGCCAGTAGTAGCCCCGGGGTGAGGGTGAAGGGAACTGAAGCTTTCTTT
CDR3aa: CASSSPGVRVKGTEAFF

j_gene: TRBJ2-3
v_gene: TRBV27
abundance: -
d_gene: -
CDR3nt: TGTGCCAGCAGTTCGCCGTTCATAGCACGTAGCACAGATACGCAGTATTTT
CDR3aa: CASSSPFIARSTDTQYF

j_gene: TRBJ1-1
v_gene: TRBV29-1
abundance: -
d_gene: -
CDR3nt: TGCAGCGTTGATAAGGGGACCCACGGGGTGAACACTGAAGCTTTCTTT
CDR3aa: CSVDKGTHGVNTEAFF

j_gene: TRBJ1-2
v_gene: TRBV29-1
abundance: -
d_gene: TRBD1
CDR3nt: TGCAGCGTTGAGGGACAGGGGTCCGGCTACACCTTC
CDR3aa: CSVEGQGSGYTF

j_gene: TRBJ1-1
v_gene: TRBV6-6
abundance: few
d_gene: TRBD1
CDR3nt: TGTGCCAGCAAGACAGGGGGGCAGACTGAAGCTTTCTTT
CDR3aa: CASKTGGQTEAFF

j_gene: TRBJ1-1
v_gene: TRBV4-1
abundance: -
d_gene: -
CDR3nt: TGCGCCAGCAGCCTGGGAGTGGGGAACACTGAAGCTTTCTTT
CDR3aa: CASSLGVGNTEAFF

j_gene: TRBJ1-1
v_gene: TRBV11-2
abundance: -
d_gene: -
CDR3nt: TGTGCCAGCAGCTTAGAGGGCAGGGGACGGAACACTGAAGCTTTCTTT
CDR3aa: CASSLEGRGRNTEAFF

j_gene: TRBJ2-5
v_gene: TRBV5-1
abundance: -
d_gene: TRBD1
CDR3nt: TGCGCCAGCAGCTTGGAAAGACAGGGATCCCAGTACTTC
CDR3aa: CASSLERQGSQYF

j_gene: TRBJ1-4
v_gene: TRBV2
abundance: -
d_gene: -
CDR3nt: TGTGCCAGCACGTGGAATGAAAAACTGTTTTTT
CDR3aa: CASTWNEKLFF

j_gene: TRBJ1-5
v_gene: TRBV10-3
abundance: few
d_gene: -
CDR3nt: TGTGCCATCAGTGAGTCTGGTCAGCCCCAGCATTTT
CDR3aa: CAISESGQPQHF

j_gene: TRBJ1-1
v_gene: TRBV18
abundance: -
d_gene: TRBD1
CDR3nt: TGTGCCAGCTCAGCCACAGGGGTTGTAGACACTGAAGCTTTCTTT
CDR3aa: CASSATGVVDTEAFF

j_gene: TRBJ1-4
v_gene: TRBV6-6
abundance: -
d_gene: -
CDR3nt: TGTGCCAGCACCTCAAACAGGTTGCTTAATGAAAAACTGTTTTTT
CDR3aa: CASTSNRLLNEKLFF

j_gene: TRBJ1-4
v_gene: TRBV19
abundance: -
d_gene: -
CDR3nt: TGTGCCAGTAGTGCAGACAGGCTAGAAAAACTGTTTTTT
CDR3aa: CASSADRLEKLFF

j_gene: TRBJ2-3
v_gene: TRBV5-1
abundance: -
d_gene: TRBD2
CDR3nt: TGCGCCAGCAGAGAAGGCGGGGGAGCTGACACAGATACGCAGTATTTT
CDR3aa: CASREGGGADTDTQYF

j_gene: TRBJ2-3
v_gene: TRBV7-3
abundance: -
d_gene: TRBD2
CDR3nt: TGTGCCAGCAGCTTCGGGGGGGCGGGGCCAGATACGCAGTATTTT
CDR3aa: CASSFGGAGPDTQYF

j_gene: TRBJ1-1
v_gene: TRBV7-3
abundance: -
d_gene: -
CDR3nt: TGTGCCAGCAGCTTACAGGGCTCGGAAACTGAAGCTTTCTTT
CDR3aa: CASSLQGSETEAFF

j_gene: TRBJ2-1
v_gene: TRBV14
abundance: -
d_gene: TRBD2
CDR3nt: TGTGCCAGCAGCCCCATTGCGGGACTAGCGGAACTGCGAATAAATTACAATGAGCAGTTCTTC
CDR3aa: CASSPIAGLAELRINYNEQFF

j_gene: TRBJ2-6
v_gene: TRBV6-1
abundance: -
d_gene: -
CDR3nt: TGTGCCAGCACGCCGGCCAACGTCCTGACTTTC
CDR3aa: CASTPANVLTF